Each of the 12 T cell receptor beta chains below was sequenced from the same sample in a study of cytomegalovirus exposure and HLA in healthy donors. The primer mix had 60 Vbeta and 13 Jbeta primers. The protocol was immunoSEQ multiplex PCR, while the TCRdb copy is restricted to in-frame clones and leaves out a portion. Altogether 100,000 to 150,000 clones are present, less than 80% being singletons, with the ten largest covering around 3%. Material for sequencing was PBMCs. These receptor sequences come from a woman aged 45-60 years in good health and CMV-seronegative.

The chain combines TRBV7-6 with TRBJ1-3; D uncertain. The germline V gene encodes CDR1 SGHVS and CDR2 FNYEAQ. Trimming left V 5 bases short and J 8 bases short, with 10 bases between. This CDR3 is built from 12 residues. The CDR3 region has the DNA TGTGCCAGCAGCCACCTGAGAGACACCATATATTTT. Translation: CASSHLRDTIYF.

The chain carries TRBV2 and TRBJ2-5; unclear D gene. The J call may be incorrect, as the DNA end agrees better with TRBJ2-7. CDR1 SNHLY and CDR2 FYNNEI come from the germline V gene. The CDR3 spans 14 residues. The CDR3 bases are TGTGCCAGCAGTTCGGATGAGACTTACTACGAGCAGTACTTC. Its protein is CASSSDETYYEQYF.

CDR3 loop: CASSFRLAGVVEQFF. As DNA, the CDR3 is TGTGCCAGCAGTTTTCGACTAGCGGGAGTGGTTGAGCAGTTCTTC. The chain employs TRBV28 and TRBJ2-1; 12 bases map to TRBD2. Germline CDR1 and CDR2: MDHEN and SYDVKM. J gave up 9 bases and V 3 bases, and 6 bases lay outside the gene matches. This CDR3 spans 15 amino acids.

This clone was counted only a few times. This sequence joins TRBV6-4 and TRBJ2-7, with 10 nucleotides matching TRBD2. The CDR3 covers 14 residues. Unmatched junction bases numbered 8, after V lost 8 bases and J lost 4 bases. The V gene's germline CDR1 is MRHNA and CDR2 SNTAGT. For the CDR3, the DNA is TGTGCCAGCTCCATCGCTAGCGGGAGTTACGAGCAGTACTTC. This gives the protein CASSIASGSYEQYF.

Worth noting for this clone: A read error may produce the germline difference seen at one junction end. The chain joins TRBV7-9 to TRBJ2-3; 9 nucleotides line up with TRBD2. This CDR3 has 16 residues. Germline V gene data show CDR1 as SEHNR and CDR2 as FQNEAQ (reference sequence). The CDR3 protein is CSSSLGASGTGDTQYF. CDR3 sequence (DNA): TGTTCCAGCAGCTTAGGCGCTAGCGGGACGGGGGATACGCAGTATTTT. Full variable domain (remainder filled in from reference TRBV7-9 and TRBJ2-3): DTGVSQNPRHKITKRGQNVTFRCDPISEHNRLYWYRQTLGQGPEFLTYFQNEAQLEKSRLLSDRFSAERPKGSFSTLEIQRTEQGDSAMYLCSSSLGASGTGDTQYFGPGTRLTVL.

The chain carries TRBV28 and TRBJ1-5; 7 positions agree with TRBD1. CDR3 length: 16 residues. Germline CDR1 MDHEN, CDR2 SYDVKM. The J segment lost 6 bases and the V segment lost 6 bases, leaving 14 bases of the junction unmatched. CDR3 loop: CASSPGVRGSGQPQHF. The DNA for the CDR3 is TGTGCCAGCAGCCCTGGAGTCAGGGGGTCCGGTCAGCCCCAGCATTTT.

This clone was counted a few times. The chain recombines TRBV28 with TRBJ1-2; 7 bases line up with TRBD1. The CDR3 sequence is 14 residues long. CDR1 is MDHEN and CDR2 is SYDVKM in the germline V gene. V shed 7 bases and J 5 bases; nucleotides not matched to a gene: 10. The CDR3 sequence: CASMPGTAKYGYTF. The CDR3, as DNA: TGTGCCAGCATGCCGGGGACAGCGAAATATGGCTACACCTTC.

The chain employs TRBV11-2 and TRBJ1-1; D is possibly TRBD1 (5 bases). V gave up 3 bases and J gave up 5 bases, with 13 bases separating them. The germline V gene encodes CDR1 SGHAT and CDR2 FQNNGV. CDR3 length: 14 residues. The CDR3 DNA is TGTGCCAGCAGCTTCGGGACGGGGGGGACTGAAGCTTTCTTT. Translated: CASSFGTGGTEAFF. Full variable domain (remainder filled in from reference TRBV11-2 and TRBJ1-1): EAGVAQSPRYKIIEKRQSVAFWCNPISGHATLYWYQQILGQGPKLLIQFQNNGVVDDSQLPKDRFSAERLKGVDSTLKIQPAKLEDSAVYLCASSFGTGGTEAFFGQGTRLTVV.

The chain links TRBV7-3 to TRBJ2-3, with D uncertain. Trimming left V 5 bases short and J 1 base short, with 7 bases between. CDR3 length equals 13 residues. Germline values: CDR1 SGHTA, CDR2 FQGTGA. The CDR3 sequence is CASSRVGTDTQYF. The CDR3 DNA reads TGTGCCAGCAGCCGGGTTGGCACAGATACGCAGTATTTT.

The chain combines TRBV27 with TRBJ2-5; 9 bases agree with TRBD1. TRBJ2-7 matches the DNA end more closely, so the J call is doubtful. Germline V CDR1 and CDR2: MNHEY, SMNVEV (reference sequence). The length of the CDR3 is 14 residues. The CDR3 here is CASSEQGAGYEQYF. Written as DNA, the CDR3 is TGTGCCAGCAGTGAACAGGGGGCCGGATACGAGCAGTACTTC.

The gene calls are TRBV10-3 and TRBJ2-7, with 7 nucleotides matching TRBD1. The germline V gene encodes CDR1 ENHRY and CDR2 SYGVKD. CDR3 size: 13 residues. J lost 6 bases, V lost 4 bases, and 6 bases had no gene match. As DNA, the CDR3 is TGTGCCATCAGTGTTGGGACAGCCGTCGAGCAGTACTTC. Translating gives CAISVGTAVEQYF.

V is TRBV5-4 and J is TRBJ2-2; D possibly corresponds to TRBD1 (6 bases). The germline CDR1 and CDR2 sequences are SGHNT and YYREEE (reference sequence). This CDR3 is built from 15 residues. V was clipped by 4 bases and J by 3 bases, with 13 bases between them. This CDR3 reads CASSKQGQDTGELFF. Here the CDR3 DNA reads TGTGCCAGCAGCAAGCAGGGGCAGGACACCGGGGAGCTGTTTTTT.